This passage covers 5 T cell receptor beta chains from one sample sequenced in a study of T-cell memory formation after mild COVID-19 (dated by TCRdb to the early 2020s). The receptor library was made with 5' RACE. Sequencing instrument: Illumina NovaSeq 6000. The raw public data were reprocessed by TCRdb itself: fastp quality trimming at Q25, MiXCR clonotype calling, in-frame beta chains only. Each entry is one CDR3 protein sequence, shown with its most common DNA and genes. The sample yields over 120,000 distinct CDR3 sequences; 6% to 6.5% were counted once. The ten biggest clones cover 2% to 2.5% of the sample. Sequencing was carried out using PBMCs or a T cell subset sorted from them (not recorded which). Receptors were obtained from an adult woman who had mild COVID-19 (a few samples of this study predate the infection). The sample titles of this study are shuffled in the database, so cell type and time point are left out; the donor was told from shared clones.

This clonotype was recorded at least ten times. This chain joins TRBV5-1 and TRBJ1-4; 9 nucleotides match TRBD1. Trimming removed 4 bases from V and 8 bases from J; junction bases left unmatched: 3. The CDR3 extends over 13 amino acids. The germline CDR1 and CDR2 sequences are SGHRS and YFSETQ. The CDR3 loop is CASSTGQGEKLFF. The DNA for the CDR3 is TGCGCCAGCAGCACCGGACAGGGGGAAAAACTGTTTTTT.

Only a few counts were recorded for this clonotype. V usage is TRBV6-1 and J usage is TRBJ2-7; D is possibly TRBD1 or TRBD2 (6 bases each). The V end was cut by 7 bases, the J end by 12 bases, with 25 bases between. CDR1 is MNHNS, CDR2 SASEGT, per germline. The CDR3 consists of 14 residues. CDR3 sequence: CASNAMGHSGTPYF. For the CDR3, the DNA is TGTGCCAGCAATGCAATGGGACACTCCGGGACTCCGTACTTC.

This clonotype was found many times. The chain is built from TRBV20-1 and TRBJ2-1; tentatively, D is TRBD2 (6 bases). CDR3 length equals 12 residues. The V and J ends lost 8 bases and 9 bases respectively, with 17 bases between them. Germline values: CDR1 DFQATT, CDR2 SNEGSKA (reference sequence). This CDR3 is CSSKPTSGEQFF. The CDR3 nucleotides read TGCAGTTCCAAGCCGACTAGTGGTGAGCAGTTCTTC.

In its sample, this clonotype was seen a few times. The genes are TRBV6-2 or TRBV6-3 and TRBJ2-3; TRBD2 aligns across 7 bases. Germline V CDR1 and CDR2: MNHEY, SVGEGT. The CDR3 consists of 17 residues. The junction had 11 bases not matched to a gene; V was cut back by 2 bases and J by 3 bases. Here the CDR3 DNA reads TGTGCCAGCAGTTACAGGCCGGGGCTGGGGGGGACAGATACGCAGTATTTT. It specifies CASSYRPGLGGTDTQYF.

This clonotype was detected only a few times. The chain couples TRBV10-2 to TRBJ2-2; D is unclear. Germline V gives CDR1 WSHSY, CDR2 SAAADI. The CDR3 runs to 14 residues. Trimming took 5 bases from V and 6 from J, leaving 13 bases between them. CDR3 sequence reads: CASSSEGLSGELFF. In nucleotides, the CDR3 is TGCGCCAGCAGTAGTGAAGGGTTGTCCGGGGAGCTGTTTTTT.